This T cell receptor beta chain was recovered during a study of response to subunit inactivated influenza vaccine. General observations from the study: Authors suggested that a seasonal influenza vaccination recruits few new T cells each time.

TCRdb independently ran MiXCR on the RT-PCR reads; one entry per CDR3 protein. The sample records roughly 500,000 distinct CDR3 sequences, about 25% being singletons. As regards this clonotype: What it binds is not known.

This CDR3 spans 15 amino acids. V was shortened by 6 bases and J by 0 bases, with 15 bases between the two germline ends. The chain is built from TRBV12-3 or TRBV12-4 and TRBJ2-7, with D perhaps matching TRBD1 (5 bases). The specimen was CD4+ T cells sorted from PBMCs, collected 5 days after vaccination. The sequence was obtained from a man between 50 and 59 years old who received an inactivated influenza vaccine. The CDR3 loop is CASSLGAGPSYEQYF. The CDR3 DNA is TGTGCCAGCAGCCTAGGCGCAGGGCCCTCCTACGAGCAGTACTTC.